One sample yielded the 28 T cell receptor beta chains listed below, sequenced in a study of CD8+ T cells in alopecia areata. Sequencing relied on a cDNA template that was reverse transcribed from extracted RNA. Profiled with immunoSEQ multiplex PCR; TCRdb holds only in-frame clones, not every one. The top ten hold roughly 13% of the sample, which has approximately 150,000 clones, around 87% seen once. Treatment defined: oral pan-JAK inhibitor, 5-10 mg twice daily. Sequencing was performed on CD8+ T cells sorted from blood, taken at week 4, from a patient treated with tofacitinib. Receptors were obtained from a human donor with alopecia areata.

This chain joins TRBV30 and TRBJ2-7; D unclear. Germline V gene data show CDR1 as GTSNPN and CDR2 as SVGIG (reference sequence). Between the trimmed V and J ends, which lost 0 bases and 7 bases, there was a span of 7 bases. The CDR3 is 11 amino acids. The DNA of the CDR3 is TGTGCCTGGAGTGTACCGAGGGAGCAGTACTTC. Translated: CAWSVPREQYF.

The V call is TRBV5-1, the J call TRBJ2-7; D may be TRBD1 (6 bases). Germline V gene sequence: CDR1 SGHRS, CDR2 YFSETQ. V lost 3 bases and J lost 6, with 22 bases in between. The CDR3 is made up of 16 amino acids. The CDR3 sequence is CASSWRKGTLELEQYF. The CDR3 coding sequence is TGCGCCAGCAGCTGGAGGAAGGGGACATTGGAACTCGAGCAGTACTTC. The entire variable domain, with the rest obtained from reference TRBV5-1 and TRBJ2-7, is as follows: KAGVTQTPRYLIKTRGQQVTLSCSPISGHRSVSWYQQTPGQGLQFLFEYFSETQRNKGNFPGRFSGRQFSNSRSEMNVSTLELGDSALYLCASSWRKGTLELEQYFGPGTRLTVT.

V is TRBV4-1 and J is TRBJ2-6; D is ambiguous. The CDR3 is 17 amino acids. The germline V gene encodes CDR1 MGHRA and CDR2 YSYEKL. V was shortened by 0 bases and J by 9 bases, with 18 bases between the two germline ends. This chain's CDR3 is CASSQDSQAYSFNVLTF. CDR3 DNA sequence: TGCGCCAGCAGCCAAGACTCGCAGGCGTACTCCTTCAACGTCCTGACTTTC.

The chain has TRBV15 and TRBJ2-3; D might be TRBD2 (5 bases). Germline-derived CDR1 and CDR2 are LNHNV and YYDKDF (reference sequence). The CDR3 is 11 residues long. V lost 8 bases and J lost 12, with 15 bases in between. The CDR3 here is CATREGGPQYF. The DNA for the CDR3 is TGTGCCACCCGGGAAGGCGGGCCTCAGTATTTT. Full variable domain (outside the CDR3, taken from reference TRBV15 and TRBJ2-3): DAMVIQNPRYQVTQFGKPVTLSCSQTLNHNVMYWYQQKSSQAPKLLFHYYDKDFNNEADTPDNFQSRRPNTSFCFLDIRSPGLGDTAMYLCATREGGPQYFGPGTRLTVL.

This chain uses TRBV30 with TRBJ2-3; D gene uncertain. The germline V gene encodes CDR1 GTSNPN and CDR2 SVGIG (reference sequence). The V and J ends lost 0 bases and 6 bases respectively, with 13 bases between them. This CDR3 is built from 14 residues. The CDR3: CAWSVGAAVDTQYF. The CDR3 DNA follows: TGTGCCTGGAGTGTAGGTGCGGCGGTGGATACGCAGTATTTT.

This chain uses TRBV27 with TRBJ2-5, with 8 bases lining up with TRBD2. The CDR3 spans 15 residues. Germline trimming cut 2 bases from V and 3 bases from J; bases unmatched to any gene: 5. Germline-derived CDR1 and CDR2 are MNHEY and SMNVEV (reference sequence). In DNA form, the CDR3 reads TGTGCCAGCAGTTTAGGCGGGAGGCCAAAAGAGACCCAGTACTTC. Its protein is CASSLGGRPKETQYF.

The chain uses TRBV7-2 and TRBJ1-6; no firm D call. V was pared by 5 bases and J by 7 bases, with 18 bases between. The CDR3 loop spans 16 amino acids. Germline V lookup: CDR1 SGHTA, CDR2 FQGNSA. In DNA, the CDR3 is TGTGCCAGCAGCCAACGAGTGGCTGGAGTGAATTCACCCCTCCACTTT. It specifies CASSQRVAGVNSPLHF.

V and J are TRBV10-3 and TRBJ2-1, with TRBD2 matching 9 bases. CDR1 ENHRY and CDR2 SYGVKD come from the germline V gene. V trimming: 10 bases; J trimming: 5 bases; junction bases outside the gene matches: 12. The CDR3 has 15 amino acids. CDR3 bases: TGTGCCACTTCTAGCGGGGTAAATGAAAACAATGAGCAGTTCTTC. Its translation: CATSSGVNENNEQFF.

This chain joins TRBV29-1 and TRBJ2-7; the match to TRBD1 covers 8 bases. V trimming: 5 bases; J trimming: 0 bases; junction bases outside the gene matches: 18. This CDR3 spans 18 amino acids. Germline lookup yields CDR1 SQVTM and CDR2 ANQGSEA. CDR3 region: CSVLADPGGEDFSYEQYF. For the CDR3, the DNA is TGCAGCGTTTTAGCGGATCCAGGGGGCGAGGACTTCTCCTACGAGCAGTACTTC.

This chain connects TRBV5-1 to TRBJ2-1; D gene ambiguous. CDR3 length: 14 residues. Germline V gene data show CDR1 as SGHRS and CDR2 as YFSETQ. The V and J ends lost 0 bases and 6 bases respectively, with 10 bases between them. The CDR3 DNA is TGCGCCAGCAGCTTGGGAGCGAGCCTCAATGAGCAGTTCTTC. It specifies CASSLGASLNEQFF.

To note about this clone: Within the sample, other DNA sequences also encode this same CDR3. The CDR3 DNA reads as TGTGCCAGCAGCTTAGGCGCTAGCGGCCAAGAGACCCAGTACTTC. Translated, it gives CASSLGASGQETQYF. The chain employs TRBV11-2 and TRBJ2-5; 7 nucleotides agree with TRBD2. The germline V gene encodes CDR1 SGHAT and CDR2 FQNNGV. With 1 base clipped from V and 1 base from J, the junction kept 3 bases outside the gene matches. The CDR3 consists of 15 residues.

This clone has a handful of counts. The V call is TRBV7-3, the J call TRBJ1-3, with 9 bases matching TRBD1. The CDR3 totals 15 residues. Germline trimming cut 5 bases from V and 3 bases from J; bases unmatched to any gene: 5. In germline, CDR1 is SGHTA, CDR2 FQGTGA. The DNA of the CDR3 is TGTGCCAGCAGCCGGGGACAGGGTTTTGGAAACACCATATATTTT. The encoded protein is CASSRGQGFGNTIYF.

This chain joins TRBV29-1 and TRBJ2-1, with 9 bases that match TRBD2. The V and J ends lost 1 base and 10 bases, in that order; junction bases with no gene match: 11. This CDR3 spans 15 amino acids. Per germline, CDR1 SQVTM and CDR2 ANQGSEA. The CDR3 sequence: CSVEAAGGPLGEQFF. The CDR3, as DNA: TGCAGCGTTGAAGCGGCGGGGGGGCCCCTTGGGGAGCAGTTCTTC.

The chain links TRBV2 to TRBJ2-1, with 9 nucleotides matching TRBD2. The length of the CDR3 is 15 residues. Trimming removed 4 bases from V and 4 bases from J; junction bases left unmatched: 5. Germline V gene data show CDR1 as SNHLY and CDR2 as FYNNEI. CDR3 DNA sequence: TGTGCCAGCAGTGCGGCTAGCGGGGCGTACAATGAGCAGTTCTTC. Translating it yields CASSAASGAYNEQFF.

This clone was seen only once. The sample holds other DNA sequences that translate to the same CDR3. The chain links TRBV29-1 to TRBJ1-2; 8 bases align to TRBD1. With V trimmed by 3 bases and J by 8 bases, 2 bases remained unmatched. Germline-derived CDR1 and CDR2 are SQVTM and ANQGSEA. This CDR3 is 11 amino acids long. The CDR3: CSVEDREGYTF. The CDR3 bases are TGCAGCGTTGAGGACAGGGAAGGCTACACCTTC.

The V and J genes are TRBV27 and TRBJ1-1, with 7 bases fitting TRBD1. The CDR3 is 17 amino acids. J gave up 1 base and V 6 bases, and 14 bases lay outside the gene matches. The germline V gene has CDR1 MNHEY and CDR2 SMNVEV (reference sequence). In DNA, the CDR3 is TGTGCCAGCAGATCGGACAGGAACGGATGGGCGAACACTGAAGCTTTCTTT. Its translation is CASRSDRNGWANTEAFF.

The V gene is TRBV7-2, the J gene TRBJ2-7, with 7 bases fitting TRBD2. The CDR3 covers 14 residues. Germline values: CDR1 SGHTA, CDR2 FQGNSA. V was clipped by 0 bases and J by 5 bases; unmatched bases: 4. CDR3 residues: CASSLAGGPDEQYF. The CDR3 DNA is TGTGCCAGCAGCTTAGCGGGAGGGCCGGACGAGCAGTACTTC. The entire variable domain, with the rest obtained from reference TRBV7-2 and TRBJ2-7, is as follows: GAGVSQSPSNKVTEKGKDVELRCDPISGHTALYWYRQSLGQGLEFLIYFQGNSAPDKSGLPSDRFSAERTGGSVSTLTIQRTQQEDSAVYLCASSLAGGPDEQYFGPGTRLTVT.

The rearrangement joins TRBV5-4 to TRBJ2-1, with a possible D match to TRBD2 (5 bases). V was trimmed by 1 base and J by 3 bases, leaving 11 bases between them. The CDR3 length is 15 residues. From germline, CDR1 is SGHNT and CDR2 YYREEE (reference sequence). The CDR3 here is CASSLRADLYNEQFF. As DNA, the CDR3 is TGTGCCAGCAGCTTGAGAGCGGACCTCTACAATGAGCAGTTCTTC.

The V call is TRBV2, the J call TRBJ2-7; D perhaps matches TRBD1 (6 bases). This CDR3 is built from 14 residues. V lost 6 bases, J lost 2 bases, and 14 bases lay in between. CDR1 SNHLY and CDR2 FYNNEI come from the germline V gene. The CDR3 spells CASRDPQGTYEQYF. CDR3 DNA sequence: TGTGCCAGCAGGGACCCACAGGGCACCTACGAGCAGTACTTC.

In DNA form, the CDR3 reads TGCAGCGTCCACCCCACAGGGGTCTATGGCTACACCTTC. Its translation: CSVHPTGVYGYTF. The genes are TRBV29-1 and TRBJ1-2; TRBD1 agrees at 7 bases. This CDR3 is 13 amino acids long. V was pared by 6 bases and J by 4 bases, with 8 bases of the junction left unmatched. Germline V gives CDR1 SQVTM, CDR2 ANQGSEA. Based on the CDR3 plus reference TRBV29-1 and TRBJ1-2, the full variable domain is SAVISQKPSRDICQRGTSLTIQCQVDSQVTMMFWYRQQPGQSLTLIATANQGSEATYESGFVIDKFPISRPNLTFSTLTVSNMSPEDSSIYLCSVHPTGVYGYTFGSGTRLTVV.

V gene TRBV29-1 combines with J gene TRBJ2-1; 7 nucleotides match TRBD1. The germline V gene encodes CDR1 SQVTM and CDR2 ANQGSEA. Trimming removed 7 bases from V and 5 bases from J; junction bases left unmatched: 11. The CDR3 covers 14 residues. The CDR3 nucleotides are TGCAGCGCATTAGACAGGGTAAACAACAATGAGCAGTTCTTC. Its translation: CSALDRVNNNEQFF.

This clone was seen once. The V and J genes are TRBV5-1 and TRBJ2-5; perhaps TRBD2 as D (5 bases). V lost 2 bases, J lost 5 bases, and 13 bases lay in between. Germline lookup yields CDR1 SGHRS and CDR2 YFSETQ. The CDR3 is 14 residues long. CDR3 residues: CASSLSVGEETQYF. The CDR3 region has the DNA TGCGCCAGCAGCTTAAGTGTCGGGGAGGAGACCCAGTACTTC.

This chain uses TRBV7-9 with TRBJ1-1; no clear D. With 1 base removed from V and 1 base from J, the gap between germline ends came to 7 bases. CDR3 size: 14 residues. CDR1 and CDR2 from the germline V gene are SEHNR and FQNEAQ (reference sequence). As DNA, the CDR3 is TGTGCCAGCAGCTTAGTCGCAGCGAACACTGAAGCTTTCTTT. Amino acid sequence: CASSLVAANTEAFF.

This clone appeared a single time. This chain joins TRBV27 and TRBJ1-4; D not certain. Between the trimmed V and J ends, which lost 8 bases and 6 bases, there was a span of 16 bases. The CDR3 is 14 amino acids. The germline V gene has CDR1 MNHEY and CDR2 SMNVEV (reference sequence). The CDR3 coding sequence is TGTGCCAGCGGGCCGGGTACCGAGGATGAAAAACTGTTTTTT. This codes for CASGPGTEDEKLFF. Drawing the rest from reference TRBV27 and TRBJ1-4, the complete variable domain is EAQVTQNPRYLITVTGKKLTVTCSQNMNHEYMSWYRQDPGLGLRQIYYSMNVEVTDKGDVPEGYKVSRKEKRNFPLILESPSPNQTSLYFCASGPGTEDEKLFFGSGTQLSVL.

The chain is built from TRBV19 and TRBJ2-1, with D perhaps matching TRBD2 (5 bases). V dropped 3 bases and J dropped 3 bases, with 15 bases sitting between them. The germline CDR1 and CDR2 sequences are LNHDA and SQIVND (reference sequence). The CDR3 has 16 residues. CDR3 sequence (DNA): TGTGCCAGTAGTATGACGCTGCCGGGATTCTACAATGAGCAGTTCTTC. Translated: CASSMTLPGFYNEQFF.

The chain uses TRBV30 and TRBJ1-1, with 10 bases fitting TRBD1. The CDR3 extends over 13 amino acids. Germline lookup yields CDR1 GTSNPN and CDR2 SVGIG (reference sequence). The ends lost 3 bases at V and 5 bases at J; junction bases unmatched: 3. Here the CDR3 DNA reads TGTGCCTGGAGCAGGACAGGGGGTACTGAAGCTTTCTTT. Amino acids: CAWSRTGGTEAFF.

J is TRBJ2-1 and V is TRBV9; D unclear. V was pared by 3 bases and J by 6 bases, with 7 bases between. Looked up from germline, CDR1 is SGDLS and CDR2 is YYNGEE. This CDR3 comprises 12 residues. CDR3 in amino acids: CASSGSGNEQFF. CDR3 DNA: TGTGCCAGCAGCGGGTCGGGCAATGAGCAGTTCTTC. Together with reference TRBV9 and TRBJ2-1, the CDR3 gives the full variable domain: DSGVTQTPKHLITATGQRVTLRCSPRSGDLSVYWYQQSLDQGLQFLIQYYNGEERAKGNILERFSAQQFPDLHSELNLSSLELGDSALYFCASSGSGNEQFFGPGTRLTVL.

This clone was detected a few times. This rearrangement joins TRBV4-2 to TRBJ2-7, with D possibly being TRBD1 (5 bases). Deletions cut 4 bases from V and 0 bases from J, with 7 bases between. Germline CDR1 LGHNA, CDR2 YNFKEQ. The CDR3 totals 13 residues. CDR3 loop: CASSPDTSYEQYF. CDR3 DNA sequence: TGTGCCAGCAGCCCGGACACCTCCTACGAGCAGTACTTC.